A selection of T cell receptor beta chains follows, all from one sample in a study of radiation and T cells in renal cell carcinoma. Only in-frame clones appear in the TCRdb table, and some are missing; sequencing was by immunoSEQ multiplex PCR. This table has approximately 120,000 clones, about four fifths appearing once. The material sequenced was blood, taken from a patient whose treatment included radiotherapy and nephrectomy. The origin of the receptors is a woman aged 55-70 years with renal cell carcinoma. The CDR3 runs from the conserved cysteine through the conserved F or W. Fields, in order: clone size, D gene, V gene, J gene, CDR3 DNA, CDR3 protein. A D gene is named only where the DNA matches it firmly. Only part of the rows carry a size: once, few, many, or a class if the clone is expanded.

clone_size: NA; d_call: NA; v_call: TRBV5-1; j_call: TRBJ2-2; cdr3_nt: TGCGCCAGCAGCTTGGCCTCGACGGTCACGGGTTCCGGGGAGCTGTTTTTT; cdr3_aa: CASSLASTVTGSGELFF
clone_size: NA; d_call: NA; v_call: TRBV14; j_call: TRBJ2-5; cdr3_nt: TGTGCCAGCAGCCTCAGGGCGGTAGGACAAGAGACCCAGTACTTC; cdr3_aa: CASSLRAVGQETQYF
clone_size: NA; d_call: TRBD1; v_call: TRBV7-2; j_call: TRBJ1-2; cdr3_nt: TGTGCCAGCAGCCTTTCGACAGGGGGGTATTATGGCTACACCTTC; cdr3_aa: CASSLSTGGYYGYTF
clone_size: NA; d_call: NA; v_call: TRBV9; j_call: TRBJ1-5; cdr3_nt: TGTGCCAGCAGCGTGGGGGGTAGTCATCAGCCCCAGCATTTT; cdr3_aa: CASSVGGSHQPQHF
clone_size: NA; d_call: NA; v_call: TRBV7-2; j_call: TRBJ2-3; cdr3_nt: TGTGCCAGCAGCTTAGTACAGGGTAGCACAGATACGCAGTATTTT; cdr3_aa: CASSLVQGSTDTQYF
clone_size: NA; d_call: NA; v_call: TRBV4-1; j_call: TRBJ1-5; cdr3_nt: TGCGCCAGCAGCCAAGGATCAGGGCAACAGCCCCAGCATTTT; cdr3_aa: CASSQGSGQQPQHF
clone_size: once; d_call: TRBD2; v_call: TRBV28; j_call: TRBJ2-5; cdr3_nt: TGTGCCAGCAGTTCCTTAGCGGGGGGGGTGTCGGCCCAGTACTTC; cdr3_aa: CASSSLAGGVSAQYF
clone_size: NA; d_call: NA; v_call: TRBV9; j_call: TRBJ1-2; cdr3_nt: TGTGCCAGCAGCGTAGTAGGCAGGCACCACACCTTC; cdr3_aa: CASSVVGRHHTF
clone_size: once; d_call: TRBD2; v_call: TRBV18; j_call: TRBJ2-3; cdr3_nt: TGTGCCAGCTCACAGAGAGACGGCGGGGGAATTAAGGTTACGCAGTATTTT; cdr3_aa: CASSQRDGGGIKVTQYF
clone_size: NA; d_call: TRBD1; v_call: TRBV4-1; j_call: TRBJ2-3; cdr3_nt: TGCGCCAGCAGCAAGGGACAGGGGAACACAGATACGCAGTATTTT; cdr3_aa: CASSKGQGNTDTQYF
clone_size: NA; d_call: TRBD1; v_call: TRBV19; j_call: TRBJ2-7; cdr3_nt: TGTGCCAGTAGCCTCGAGGGACAGGGGAAAGGAGAGCAGTACTTC; cdr3_aa: CASSLEGQGKGEQYF
clone_size: NA; d_call: NA; v_call: TRBV7-3; j_call: TRBJ1-3; cdr3_nt: TGTGCCAGCAGCGCCCTTGGGACTGTCGGAAACACCATATATTTT; cdr3_aa: CASSALGTVGNTIYF
clone_size: NA; d_call: NA; v_call: TRBV6-1; j_call: TRBJ2-5; cdr3_nt: TGTGCCAGCAGAACCCGGGGGGCGGAGACCCAGTACTTC; cdr3_aa: CASRTRGAETQYF
clone_size: NA; d_call: NA; v_call: TRBV6-6; j_call: TRBJ1-1; cdr3_nt: TGTGCCACCCTGGACCGTGGCGGTGAAGCTTTCTTT; cdr3_aa: CATLDRGGEAFF
clone_size: NA; d_call: NA; v_call: TRBV6-5; j_call: TRBJ2-1; cdr3_nt: TGTGCCAGCAGAGGGGGACGGCCCTACAATGAGCAGTTCTTC; cdr3_aa: CASRGGRPYNEQFF